This passage covers 30 T cell receptor beta chains from one sample sequenced in a study of T cell responses to AZD1222 COVID-19 vaccine. Profiling relied on immunoSEQ multiplex PCR, and the TCRdb table lists in-frame clones only, not all of them. The sample records approximately 150,000 clones, around 95% being singletons. Source: peripheral blood, taken on day 0 of AZD1222 vaccination. These receptors all come from an adult in good health.

Here the CDR3 DNA reads TGCGCCAGCAGCTTGATAAGCGGTAGCACAGATACGCAGTATTTT. Translated: CASSLISGSTDTQYF. The rearrangement joins TRBV5-1 to TRBJ2-3; D perhaps matches TRBD2 (5 bases). There are 15 residues in the CDR3. Germline assignment: CDR1 SGHRS and CDR2 YFSETQ. V was cut by 1 base and J by 0 bases, with 9 bases left in between.

This chain links TRBV18 with TRBJ2-7; 8 bases are shared with TRBD1. Per the germline V gene, CDR1 is KGHSH and CDR2 is LQKENI. The CDR3 runs to 15 residues. With 5 bases clipped from V and 5 bases from J, the junction kept 11 bases outside the gene matches. The CDR3 is CASSAGGPPWDEQYV. The CDR3 DNA reads as TGTGCCAGCTCAGCAGGGGGCCCTCCTTGGGACGAGCAGTACGTC.

The J gene is TRBJ2-1, the V gene TRBV9; TRBD2 agrees at 10 bases. The J segment lost 4 bases and the V segment lost 4 bases, leaving 5 bases of the junction unmatched. Germline assignment: CDR1 SGDLS and CDR2 YYNGEE. This CDR3 is built from 15 residues. CDR3 residues: CASSPGTSAYNEQFF. CDR3 coding DNA: TGTGCCAGCAGCCCAGGGACTAGCGCTTACAATGAGCAGTTCTTC.

This clone was seen a single time. The chain links TRBV18 to TRBJ1-6, with D uncertain. Germline V gives CDR1 KGHSH, CDR2 LQKENI. The CDR3 totals 15 residues. V shed 6 bases and J shed 4 bases, with 13 bases lying between them. The DNA for the CDR3 is TGTGCCAGCTCGCCCGCCCGGCTATATAATTCACCCCTCCACTTT. Protein: CASSPARLYNSPLHF. The full variable domain, its missing parts supplied by reference TRBV18 and TRBJ1-6, is NAGVMQNPRHLVRRRGQEARLRCSPMKGHSHVYWYRQLPEEGLKFMVYLQKENIIDESGMPKERFSAEFPKEGPSILRIQQVVRGDSAAYFCASSPARLYNSPLHFGNGTRLTVT.

The J gene is TRBJ2-5, the V gene TRBV7-2; D gene uncertain. CDR1 SGHTA and CDR2 FQGNSA come from the germline V gene. The V gene lost 0 bases and the J gene lost 1 base, with 12 bases spanning the gap. CDR3 length: 16 amino acids. CDR3 in DNA: TGTGCCAGCAGCTTAGCGGGTGTTGCCATCCAAGAGACCCAGTACTTC. This translates into CASSLAGVAIQETQYF.

This rearrangement joins TRBV2 to TRBJ1-1; D possibly corresponds to TRBD1 (5 bases). The CDR3 covers 13 residues. Germline V gene data show CDR1 as SNHLY and CDR2 as FYNNEI. CDR3 residues: CAYPTRGKTEAFF. CDR3 DNA sequence: TGTGCATATCCCACGCGGGGGAAAACTGAAGCTTTCTTT.

The chain employs TRBV6-4 and TRBJ2-5, with 8 bases matching TRBD1. With 2 bases clipped from V and 4 bases from J, the junction kept 6 bases outside the gene matches. The CDR3 is 15 residues long. From germline, CDR1 is MRHNA and CDR2 SNTAGT. CDR3 amino acids: CASSDASQGAETQYF. DNA of the CDR3: TGTGCCAGCAGTGACGCGAGTCAGGGGGCAGAGACCCAGTACTTC.

The genes are TRBV5-8 and TRBJ1-1; D ambiguous. This CDR3 is 15 amino acids long. Germline values: CDR1 SGHTS, CDR2 YDEGEE. Trimming removed 5 bases from V and 4 bases from J, with 18 bases in between. The CDR3 DNA reads as TGTGCCAGCAGTCTCCTTCAGAGGGCATTCACTGAAGCTTTCTTT. It encodes CASSLLQRAFTEAFF.

The chain is built from TRBV13 and TRBJ1-1; 9 bases line up with TRBD1. This CDR3 has 15 residues. Germline V gene data show CDR1 as PRHDT and CDR2 as FYEKMQ (reference sequence). Trimming took 5 bases from V and 1 from J; bases not matched to a gene: 5. CDR3 nucleotide sequence: TGTGCCAGCAGCCGGACAGGGGAAGCGAACACTGAAGCTTTCTTT. Translating gives CASSRTGEANTEAFF.

The V and J genes are TRBV28 and TRBJ2-2; TRBD1 aligns across 10 bases. The CDR3 length is 15 residues. V shed 4 bases and J 6 bases; nucleotides not matched to a gene: 5. Germline-derived CDR1 and CDR2 are MDHEN and SYDVKM. CDR3 nucleotides: TGTGCCAGCAGTTCCCCGGGACAGGGGCCCGGGGAGCTGTTTTTT. Protein: CASSSPGQGPGELFF. The variable domain in full, with the rest retrieved from reference TRBV28 and TRBJ2-2, is DVKVTQSSRYLVKRTGEKVFLECVQDMDHENMFWYRQDPGLGLRLIYFSYDVKMKEKGDIPEGYSVSREKKERFSLILESASTNQTSMYLCASSSPGQGPGELFFGEGSRLTVL.

As regards this clone: Distinct nucleotide sequences in the sample also encode this CDR3. This chain connects TRBV19 to TRBJ1-5; no clear D gene. Germline CDR1 is LNHDA and CDR2 is SQIVND (reference sequence). The CDR3 length is 12 residues. Deletions cut 4 bases from V and 2 bases from J, with 3 bases between. This CDR3 is CASSTGNQPQHF. CDR3 DNA sequence: TGTGCCAGTAGTACGGGCAATCAGCCCCAGCATTTT. Looking up the rest from reference TRBV19 and TRBJ1-5 gives the full variable domain: DGGITQSPKYLFRKEGQNVTLSCEQNLNHDAMYWYRQDPGQGLRLIYYSQIVNDFQKGDIAEGYSVSREKKESFPLTVTSAQKNPTAFYLCASSTGNQPQHFGDGTRLSIL.

V and J are TRBV2 and TRBJ2-7; 7 bases agree with TRBD1. The V and J ends lost 3 bases and 1 base, in that order; junction bases with no gene match: 6. Germline CDR1 SNHLY, CDR2 FYNNEI. The CDR3 extends over 15 amino acids. CDR3 amino acids: CASSEGQTDSYEQYV. The CDR3 DNA reads TGTGCCAGCAGTGAGGGACAGACAGATTCCTACGAGCAGTACGTC.

The genes are TRBV10-3 and TRBJ1-2, with a weak D call TRBD1 (5 bases). The CDR3 is 15 amino acids. V was shortened by 0 bases and J by 8 bases, with 16 bases between the two germline ends. In germline, CDR1 is ENHRY, CDR2 SYGVKD. The DNA of the CDR3 is TGTGCCATCAGTGAGTCAATCCAATGGGGGGGAGGCTACACCTTC. This encodes CAISESIQWGGGYTF.

This chain connects TRBV5-6 to TRBJ1-5; TRBD1 agrees at 8 bases. J lost 4 bases, V lost 4 bases, and 4 bases had no gene match. Germline V gene sequence: CDR1 SGHDT, CDR2 YYEEEE. This CDR3 comprises 14 residues. The CDR3 is CASSPDRENQPQHF. The CDR3 bases are TGTGCCAGCAGCCCGGACAGGGAGAATCAGCCCCAGCATTTT. Using reference TRBV5-6 and TRBJ1-5 for the parts outside the CDR3, the full variable domain is DAGVTQSPTHLIKTRGQQVTLRCSPKSGHDTVSWYQQALGQGPQFIFQYYEEEERQRGNFPDRFSGHQFPNYSSELNVNALLLGDSALYLCASSPDRENQPQHFGDGTRLSIL.

This clone showed up just once. The V gene is TRBV2, the J gene TRBJ1-3, with D uncertain. The V end was cut by 9 bases, the J end by 0 bases, with 9 bases between. CDR3 size: 13 residues. CDR1 is SNHLY, CDR2 FYNNEI, per germline. CDR3 region: CASALGSGNTIYF. The DNA for the CDR3 is TGTGCCAGTGCACTTGGCTCTGGAAACACCATATATTTT.

The J gene is TRBJ2-1, the V gene TRBV5-5; D is unclear. Germline CDR1 SGHKS, CDR2 YYEKEE (reference sequence). CDR3 length: 13 residues. The V and J ends lost 10 bases and 4 bases respectively, with 15 bases between them. CDR3 in amino acids: CACPMRIYNEQFF. In nucleotides, the CDR3 is TGTGCCTGCCCTATGCGGATTTACAATGAGCAGTTCTTC.

The chain employs TRBV11-2 and TRBJ1-2; TRBD1 aligns across 9 bases. The CDR3 has 14 amino acids. CDR1 and CDR2 (germline): SGHAT, FQNNGV. V lost 4 bases to trimming and J lost 6 bases; unmatched junction nucleotides: 6. As DNA, the CDR3 is TGTGCCAGCAGCTACGGAACAGGGGGCGATGGCTACACCTTC. Its translation: CASSYGTGGDGYTF.

This clone was recorded only once. The genes are TRBV5-1 and TRBJ1-2; 7 bases fit TRBD1. Germline CDR1 is SGHRS and CDR2 is YFSETQ. This CDR3 is 16 amino acids long. J gave up 4 bases and V 0 bases, and 9 bases lay outside the gene matches. The CDR3 spells CASSLERQGNSYGYTF. In DNA, the CDR3 is TGCGCCAGCAGCTTGGAGAGACAGGGAAACAGCTATGGCTACACCTTC.

The gene calls are TRBV18 and TRBJ1-2; weak D call: TRBD1 (6 bases). CDR3 length: 17 residues. CDR1 KGHSH and CDR2 LQKENI come from the germline V gene. The ends were cut back, 6 bases at V and 3 bases at J, with 23 bases in the middle. The CDR3 loop is CASSPDRRLNLDYGYTF. DNA of the CDR3: TGTGCCAGCTCGCCAGACAGGCGTCTGAATTTGGACTATGGCTACACCTTC.

The rearrangement joins TRBV7-2 to TRBJ1-2, with D possibly matching TRBD1 (5 bases). This CDR3 spans 13 amino acids. Germline CDR1 SGHTA, CDR2 FQGNSA. V was clipped by 1 base and J by 8 bases, with 11 bases between them. The CDR3 spells CASSLEGSGGYTF. The CDR3 bases are TGTGCCAGCAGCTTAGAGGGGTCTGGGGGCTACACCTTC.

CDR3 in amino acids: CASSLFVFSGGYNEQFF. CDR3 DNA sequence: TGTGCCAGCAGCTTGTTTGTGTTCTCGGGGGGGTACAATGAGCAGTTCTTC. This chain joins TRBV5-6 and TRBJ2-1; TRBD2 matches at 8 bases. The ends lost 1 base at V and 4 bases at J; junction bases unmatched: 10. CDR1 is SGHDT, CDR2 YYEEEE, per germline. The CDR3 spans 17 residues.

This chain links TRBV9 with TRBJ2-2, with D possibly TRBD1 on 6 matching bases. The V end was cut by 1 base, the J end by 0 bases, with 19 bases between. Germline values: CDR1 SGDLS, CDR2 YYNGEE. CDR3 size: 19 residues. The CDR3, as DNA: TGTGCCAGCAGCGTATTTCCAGGACAGAGTTACTCGAACACCGGGGAGCTGTTTTTT. Residues: CASSVFPGQSYSNTGELFF.

V usage is TRBV2 and J usage is TRBJ1-5; 7 nucleotides align to TRBD1. The V gene end was trimmed by 4 bases and the J gene end by 7 bases; junction bases not matched to a gene: 4. The germline gives CDR1 SNHLY, CDR2 FYNNEI. The CDR3 has 13 amino acids. The CDR3 region is CASSGDRGQPQHF. The CDR3 coding sequence is TGTGCCAGCAGTGGGGACAGAGGCCAGCCCCAGCATTTT.

The chain uses TRBV7-8 and TRBJ1-2; 9 positions agree with TRBD1. This CDR3 contains 18 residues. CDR1 and CDR2 (germline): SGHVS, FQNEAQ. Trimming took 1 base from V and 2 from J; bases not matched to a gene: 11. As DNA, the CDR3 is TGTGCCAGCAGCTTAGGGAGTAGGGGACAGGGCCCAAACTATGGCTACACCTTC. Its translation: CASSLGSRGQGPNYGYTF.

This clone was recorded only once. The chain carries TRBV14 and TRBJ2-1; 8 bases map to TRBD2. The CDR3 has 16 amino acids. Per the germline V gene, CDR1 is SGHDN and CDR2 is FVKESK. V gave up 3 bases and J gave up 10 bases; unmatched junction bases: 14. The CDR3 sequence is CASSQPGLAGSGEQFF. The CDR3 DNA follows: TGTGCCAGCAGCCAGCCTGGACTAGCAGGGTCCGGGGAGCAGTTCTTC.

The chain joins TRBV19 to TRBJ1-1, with D perhaps matching TRBD1 (5 bases). Germline V CDR1 and CDR2: LNHDA, SQIVND (reference sequence). V lost 5 bases and J 0 bases, leaving 19 bases between the germline ends. CDR3 length equals 17 residues. CDR3 nucleotide sequence: TGTGCCAGTAGTTTCCGGGGCGACAGCCCCTTGAACACTGAAGCTTTCTTT. It encodes CASSFRGDSPLNTEAFF.

This clone was recorded once. The chain recombines TRBV5-1 with TRBJ1-5; D call uncertain. There are 13 residues in the CDR3. Trimming pared 0 bases from V and 1 base from J, leaving 2 bases between. From germline, CDR1 is SGHRS and CDR2 YFSETQ. The CDR3 here is CASSLGSNQPQHF. The CDR3, as DNA: TGCGCCAGCAGCTTGGGGAGCAATCAGCCCCAGCATTTT.

The CDR3 sequence is CASSLWGNNYGYTF. The DNA for the CDR3 is TGTGCCAGCAGCTTGTGGGGCAATAACTATGGCTACACCTTC. This chain uses TRBV5-4 with TRBJ1-2; D might be TRBD1 (5 bases). The V end was cut by 1 base, the J end by 1 base, with 8 bases between. The CDR3 runs 14 residues. Germline V gene sequence: CDR1 SGHNT, CDR2 YYREEE (reference sequence).

The rearrangement joins TRBV7-8 to TRBJ2-7, with 8 positions matching TRBD1. This CDR3 comprises 13 residues. Germline CDR1 SGHVS, CDR2 FQNEAQ. V lost 4 bases to trimming and J lost 8 bases; unmatched junction nucleotides: 7. The CDR3 loop reads CASSYGRGLQQYV. CDR3 bases: TGTGCCAGCAGCTACGGCAGGGGGCTCCAGCAGTACGTC.

The table lists this clone with a count of one. This chain joins TRBV6-5 and TRBJ1-2; 7 bases fit TRBD1. This CDR3 comprises 14 residues. The germline V gene has CDR1 MNHEY and CDR2 SVGAGI. V dropped 6 bases and J dropped 5; count of bases not matched to a gene: 9. CDR3 sequence reads: CASSLSDREYGYTF. The CDR3 DNA is TGTGCCAGCAGCCTCTCAGACAGGGAATATGGCTACACCTTC.